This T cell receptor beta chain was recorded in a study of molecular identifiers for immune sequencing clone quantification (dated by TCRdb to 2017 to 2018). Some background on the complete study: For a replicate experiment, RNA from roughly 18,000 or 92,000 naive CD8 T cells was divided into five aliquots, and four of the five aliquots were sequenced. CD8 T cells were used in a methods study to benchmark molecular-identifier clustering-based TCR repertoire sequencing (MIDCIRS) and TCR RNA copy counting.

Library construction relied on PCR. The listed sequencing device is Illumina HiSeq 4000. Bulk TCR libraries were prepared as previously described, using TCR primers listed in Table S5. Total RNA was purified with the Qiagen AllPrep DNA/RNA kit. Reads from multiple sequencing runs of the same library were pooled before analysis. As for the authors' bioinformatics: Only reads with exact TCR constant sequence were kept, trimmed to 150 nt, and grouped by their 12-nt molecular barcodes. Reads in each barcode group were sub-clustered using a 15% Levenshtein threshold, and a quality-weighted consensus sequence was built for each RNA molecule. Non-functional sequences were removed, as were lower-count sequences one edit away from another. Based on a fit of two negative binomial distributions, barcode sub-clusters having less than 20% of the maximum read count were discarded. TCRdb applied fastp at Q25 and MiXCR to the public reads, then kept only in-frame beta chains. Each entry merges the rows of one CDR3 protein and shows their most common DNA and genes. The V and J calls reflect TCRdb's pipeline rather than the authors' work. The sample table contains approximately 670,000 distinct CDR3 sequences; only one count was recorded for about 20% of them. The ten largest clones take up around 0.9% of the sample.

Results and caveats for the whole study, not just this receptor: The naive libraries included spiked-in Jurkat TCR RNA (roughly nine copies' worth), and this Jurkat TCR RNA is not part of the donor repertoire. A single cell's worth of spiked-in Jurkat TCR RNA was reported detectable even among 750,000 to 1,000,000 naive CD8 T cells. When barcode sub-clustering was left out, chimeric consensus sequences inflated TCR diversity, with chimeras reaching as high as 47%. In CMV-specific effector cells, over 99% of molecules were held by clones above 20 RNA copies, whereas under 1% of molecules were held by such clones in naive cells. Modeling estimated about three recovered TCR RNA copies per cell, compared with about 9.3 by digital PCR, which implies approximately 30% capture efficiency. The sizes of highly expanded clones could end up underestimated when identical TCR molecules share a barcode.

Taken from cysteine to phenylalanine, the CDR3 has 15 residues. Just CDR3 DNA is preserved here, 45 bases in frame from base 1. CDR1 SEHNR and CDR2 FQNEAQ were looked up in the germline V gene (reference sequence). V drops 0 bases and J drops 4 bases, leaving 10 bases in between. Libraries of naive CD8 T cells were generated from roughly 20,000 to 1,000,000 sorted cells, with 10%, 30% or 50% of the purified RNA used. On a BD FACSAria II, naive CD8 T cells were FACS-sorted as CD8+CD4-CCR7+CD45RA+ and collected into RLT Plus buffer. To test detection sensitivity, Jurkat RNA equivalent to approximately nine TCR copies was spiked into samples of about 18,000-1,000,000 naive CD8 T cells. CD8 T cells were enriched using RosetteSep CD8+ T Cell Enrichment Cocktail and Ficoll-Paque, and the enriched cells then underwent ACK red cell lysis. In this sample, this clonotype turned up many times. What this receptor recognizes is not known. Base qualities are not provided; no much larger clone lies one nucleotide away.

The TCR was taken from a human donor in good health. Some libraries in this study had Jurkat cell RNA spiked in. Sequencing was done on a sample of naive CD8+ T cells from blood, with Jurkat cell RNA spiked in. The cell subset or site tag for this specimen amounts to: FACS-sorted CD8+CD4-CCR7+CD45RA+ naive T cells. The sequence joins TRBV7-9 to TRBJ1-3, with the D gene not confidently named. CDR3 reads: CASSLASGRGNTIYF. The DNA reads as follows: TGTGCCAGCAGCTTAGCCTCCGGGCGAGGAAACACCATATATTTT.